The clone carrying this T cell receptor (beta chain) has just a few counts. What it binds is unknown. This sample stems from a study of cytotoxic CD8 clonotypes in ibrutinib-treated CLL. About the research overall: The study included 11 relapsed/refractory and 15 treatment-naive patients; under 18 had IGHV unmutated disease.

Profiling relied on immunoSEQ multiplex PCR, and the TCRdb table lists in-frame clones only, not all of them. The sample lists 52,000 or so clones; roughly 49% were seen once. Whole-study findings and limits: Patients had baseline clonality above age-matched healthy donors, and this clonality moved with circulating CD8+ T-cell counts. Sampling of sustained-remission and progressing patients occurred at differing times. Clonality increased at ibrutinib response, then returned toward baseline at progression.

The CDR3 totals 12 residues. Trimming cost V 4 bases and J 8 bases, with 11 bases left between them. Germline CDR1 SEHNR, CDR2 FQNEAQ (reference sequence). The TCR was taken from a human donor with chronic lymphocytic leukemia. The source material was PBMCs, sampled at disease progression, from a patient treated with ibrutinib. The chain joins TRBV7-9 to TRBJ1-2, with unresolved D. As DNA, the CDR3 is TGTGCCAGCAGCTACCTGACCCAGGGCTACACCTTC. Protein product: CASSYLTQGYTF.